A selection of T cell receptor beta chains follows, all from one sample in a study of tumor-infiltrating lymphocytes in primary liver carcinoma. TCRdb recomputed calls from the multiplex PCR reads with MiXCR, one row per CDR3 protein. The sample includes roughly 330,000 distinct CDR3 sequences, roughly two thirds seen only once; the top ten take under 8%. Sequenced: peripheral blood. The receptors were gathered from a man between 40 and 49 years old with primary liver carcinoma and hepatitis B virus infection. Each CDR3 is given with its conserved first and last residue. A D gene is named only where the DNA matches it firmly. Clone size is given for some rows only: seen once, a few or many times, or a class if the clone is expanded.

clone_size: once
j_call: TRBJ2-7
d_call: TRBD1
v_call: TRBV7-9
cdr3_aa: CTSSRPGQGNEQYF
cdr3_nt: TGTACCAGCAGCCGGCCGGGACAGGGAAACGAGCAGTACTTC

clone_size: -
j_call: TRBJ2-1
d_call: TRBD2
v_call: TRBV5-6
cdr3_aa: CGSIGLAGGNNEQFF
cdr3_nt: TGTGGCAGCATAGGACTAGCGGGAGGAAACAATGAGCAGTTCTTC

clone_size: -
j_call: TRBJ2-7
d_call: -
v_call: TRBV11-1
cdr3_aa: CASSLTLDRYYEQYF
cdr3_nt: TGTGCCAGCAGCTTAACGTTGGACCGTTACTACGAGCAGTACTTC

clone_size: -
j_call: TRBJ1-6
d_call: -
v_call: TRBV11-2
cdr3_aa: CASSLQGFGSSYSSPLHF
cdr3_nt: TGTGCCAGCAGCTTACAAGGTTTCGGTAGCTCCTATAGTTCACCCCTCCACTTT

clone_size: few
j_call: TRBJ2-1
d_call: TRBD2
v_call: TRBV12-3/TRBV12-4
cdr3_aa: CASSLLPGGSYSEQFF
cdr3_nt: TGTGCCAGCAGTTTATTACCGGGAGGTTCCTACAGTGAGCAGTTCTTC

clone_size: -
j_call: TRBJ2-2
d_call: -
v_call: TRBV6-5
cdr3_aa: CASTAGGNTRELFF
cdr3_nt: TGTGCCAGCACGGCAGGGGGGAATACCCGGGAGCTGTTTTTT

clone_size: -
j_call: TRBJ1-1
d_call: -
v_call: TRBV11-2
cdr3_aa: CASGQRENTEAFF
cdr3_nt: TGTGCTAGCGGTCAAAGAGAGAACACTGAAGCTTTCTTT

clone_size: -
j_call: TRBJ2-3
d_call: -
v_call: TRBV21-1
cdr3_aa: CASSIGTSGTDTQYF
cdr3_nt: TGTGCCAGCAGCATAGGGACTAGCGGCACAGATACGCAGTATTTT

clone_size: -
j_call: TRBJ2-7
d_call: -
v_call: TRBV11-2
cdr3_aa: CASILSQIHEQYF
cdr3_nt: TGTGCCAGCATCCTGTCTCAAATCCACGAGCAGTACTTC

clone_size: -
j_call: TRBJ2-5
d_call: -
v_call: TRBV5-6
cdr3_aa: CASSLIVEGLLSQVTQYF
cdr3_nt: TGTGCCAGCAGCTTGATTGTGGAAGGACTACTTTCCCAAGTGACCCAGTACTTC

clone_size: many
j_call: TRBJ2-1
d_call: TRBD2
v_call: TRBV11-2
cdr3_aa: CASSLLGLAGQNEQFF
cdr3_nt: TGTGCCAGCAGCTTACTTGGACTAGCGGGACAGAATGAGCAGTTCTTC

clone_size: once
j_call: TRBJ1-1
d_call: -
v_call: TRBV12-3/TRBV12-4
cdr3_aa: CVSSLELGTANTEAFF
cdr3_nt: TGTGTCAGCAGTTTAGAGTTGGGGACGGCGAACACTGAAGCTTTCTTT

clone_size: -
j_call: TRBJ2-3
d_call: -
v_call: TRBV4-1
cdr3_aa: CASSQGSYTDTQYF
cdr3_nt: TGCGCCAGCAGCCAAGGCAGCTACACAGATACGCAGTATTTT

clone_size: -
j_call: TRBJ2-7
d_call: -
v_call: TRBV6-1
cdr3_aa: CASRPSGKFPYEQYF
cdr3_nt: TGTGCCAGCAGGCCGTCGGGGAAATTCCCCTACGAGCAGTACTTC

clone_size: few
j_call: TRBJ2-1
d_call: TRBD1
v_call: TRBV10-3
cdr3_aa: CAISDYTGAVYNEQFF
cdr3_nt: TGTGCCATCAGTGATTACACAGGGGCGGTCTACAATGAGCAGTTCTTC

clone_size: -
j_call: TRBJ2-1
d_call: TRBD2
v_call: TRBV11-2
cdr3_aa: CAISPQRGGLGVQFF
cdr3_nt: TGTGCCATCAGCCCCCAGCGGGGGGGATTGGGTGTGCAATTCTTC

clone_size: -
j_call: TRBJ1-5
d_call: -
v_call: TRBV10-3
cdr3_aa: CAISPGPLNQPQHF
cdr3_nt: TGTGCCATTTCTCCGGGCCCTCTGAATCAGCCCCAGCATTTT

clone_size: -
j_call: TRBJ1-1
d_call: -
v_call: TRBV11-2
cdr3_aa: CANSLEGWANTEAFF
cdr3_nt: TGTGCCAACAGCTTAGAGGGATGGGCGAACACTGAAGCCTTCTTT

clone_size: many
j_call: TRBJ2-2
d_call: -
v_call: TRBV11-2
cdr3_aa: CASSFSREETGELFF
cdr3_nt: TGTGCCAGCAGCTTTTCTAGGGAGGAGACCGGGGAGCTGTTTTTT

clone_size: few
j_call: TRBJ2-2
d_call: -
v_call: TRBV30
cdr3_aa: CAWIISGTGELFF
cdr3_nt: TGTGCCTGGATTATATCTGGAACCGGGGAGCTGTTTTTT

clone_size: -
j_call: TRBJ2-3
d_call: -
v_call: TRBV11-2
cdr3_aa: CANSLTGTDTQYF
cdr3_nt: TGTGCTAACAGCTTAACGGGTACAGATACGCAGTATTTT

clone_size: -
j_call: TRBJ2-5
d_call: -
v_call: TRBV11-2
cdr3_aa: CASSSDAPQETQYF
cdr3_nt: TGTGCCAGCAGCTCTGACGCTCCACAAGAGACCCAGTACTTC

clone_size: -
j_call: TRBJ2-6
d_call: -
v_call: TRBV11-2
cdr3_aa: CASSSANLLTF
cdr3_nt: TGTGCCAGCAGCTCCGCCAACCTCCTGACTTTC

clone_size: -
j_call: TRBJ2-2
d_call: -
v_call: TRBV10-3
cdr3_aa: CATAVDRRAGELFF
cdr3_nt: TGTGCCACCGCCGTGGACAGACGGGCCGGGGAGCTGTTTTTT

clone_size: -
j_call: TRBJ1-1
d_call: -
v_call: TRBV11-2
cdr3_aa: CASSLVRGTEAFF
cdr3_nt: TGTGCCAGCAGCTTAGTTCGTGGCACCGAAGCTTTCTTT

clone_size: -
j_call: TRBJ2-7
d_call: TRBD1
v_call: TRBV7-9
cdr3_aa: CASSLVGQDEQYF
cdr3_nt: TGTGCCAGCAGCCTTGTCGGACAGGACGAGCAGTACTTC

clone_size: few
j_call: TRBJ2-5
d_call: -
v_call: TRBV11-2
cdr3_aa: CASSLGTDGTQYF
cdr3_nt: TGTGCCAGCAGCTTAGGGACAGACGGGACCCAGTACTTC

clone_size: -
j_call: TRBJ2-1
d_call: -
v_call: TRBV30
cdr3_aa: CACMSSERNEQFF
cdr3_nt: TGTGCCTGTATGTCTAGCGAGAGGAATGAGCAGTTCTTC

clone_size: -
j_call: TRBJ2-2
d_call: -
v_call: TRBV29-1
cdr3_aa: CSVLTGSAGELFF
cdr3_nt: TGCAGCGTTCTGACGGGAAGTGCTGGGGAGCTGTTTTTT

clone_size: -
j_call: TRBJ2-4
d_call: -
v_call: TRBV5-4
cdr3_aa: CASSLVGASGGLAKNIQYF
cdr3_nt: TGTGCCAGCAGCTTGGTGGGGGCTAGCGGAGGTTTAGCCAAAAACATTCAGTACTTC

clone_size: many
j_call: TRBJ2-2
d_call: -
v_call: TRBV10-2
cdr3_aa: CASSEGRGTGELFF
cdr3_nt: TGCGCCAGCAGTGAGGGCAGGGGCACCGGGGAGCTGTTTTTT

clone_size: -
j_call: TRBJ2-3
d_call: -
v_call: TRBV7-9
cdr3_aa: CASSPGLNTQYF
cdr3_nt: TGTGCCAGCAGCCCGGGACTGAATACGCAGTATTTT

clone_size: -
j_call: TRBJ2-1
d_call: TRBD2
v_call: TRBV5-1
cdr3_aa: CASSSPLAGVFYYEQFF
cdr3_nt: TGCGCCAGCAGCAGCCCTCTAGCGGGAGTCTTCTACTATGAGCAGTTCTTC

clone_size: -
j_call: TRBJ2-2
d_call: -
v_call: TRBV11-2
cdr3_aa: CASSLTAIGSRVRTGELSF
cdr3_nt: TGTGCCAGCAGCTTGACGGCTATCGGGAGTCGGGTTAGGACCGGGGAGCTGTCTTTT

clone_size: -
j_call: TRBJ2-7
d_call: -
v_call: TRBV4-2
cdr3_aa: CVSSQVWVLEQYF
cdr3_nt: TGTGTCAGCAGCCAAGTATGGGTTCTCGAGCAGTACTTC

clone_size: -
j_call: TRBJ2-5
d_call: TRBD1
v_call: TRBV11-3
cdr3_aa: CASSFGQGAVEETQYF
cdr3_nt: TGTGCCAGCAGCTTCGGACAGGGAGCTGTTGAAGAGACCCAGTACTTC

clone_size: -
j_call: TRBJ2-1
d_call: -
v_call: TRBV4-1
cdr3_aa: CASRQQTTIHSYNEQFF
cdr3_nt: TGCGCCAGTAGACAACAAACGACAATACACTCCTACAATGAGCAGTTCTTC

clone_size: -
j_call: TRBJ2-7
d_call: -
v_call: TRBV10-1
cdr3_aa: CASSEYGRGMQYF
cdr3_nt: TGCGCCAGCAGTGAGTATGGCAGGGGTATGCAGTACTTC

clone_size: -
j_call: TRBJ2-6
d_call: TRBD1
v_call: TRBV4-3
cdr3_aa: CASSPGQGRPGANVLTF
cdr3_nt: TGCGCCAGCAGCCCTGGACAGGGAAGACCTGGGGCCAACGTCCTGACTTTC

clone_size: many
j_call: TRBJ2-1
d_call: TRBD1
v_call: TRBV11-2
cdr3_aa: CASSLKGAWDEQFF
cdr3_nt: TGTGCCAGCAGCTTAAAGGGGGCGTGGGATGAGCAGTTCTTC

clone_size: -
j_call: TRBJ2-1
d_call: TRBD2
v_call: TRBV4-2
cdr3_aa: CASSRDFRLAGVEDEQFF
cdr3_nt: TGTGCCAGCAGCCGAGATTTCCGATTAGCGGGAGTGGAAGATGAGCAGTTCTTC

clone_size: -
j_call: TRBJ2-5
d_call: -
v_call: TRBV28
cdr3_aa: CASSLGEHATQYF
cdr3_nt: TGTGCCAGCAGTTTAGGTGAGCACGCGACCCAGTACTTC

clone_size: -
j_call: TRBJ2-7
d_call: -
v_call: TRBV4-2
cdr3_aa: CAGSQGRILSYEQYF
cdr3_nt: TGTGCCGGCAGCCAAGGTCGGATACTGTCTTACGAGCAGTACTTC

clone_size: -
j_call: TRBJ2-1
d_call: TRBD1
v_call: TRBV11-2
cdr3_aa: CSSNRRDRDNNEQFF
cdr3_nt: TGTTCCAGCAACCGCCGGGACAGGGATAACAACGAGCAGTTCTTC

clone_size: medium-sized
j_call: TRBJ2-3
d_call: TRBD2
v_call: TRBV6-5
cdr3_aa: CASSLSGRGLHF
cdr3_nt: TGTGCCAGCAGTCTTAGCGGGAGGGGACTGCACTTT

clone_size: -
j_call: TRBJ2-7
d_call: TRBD2
v_call: TRBV5-1
cdr3_aa: CANSPETSVSYEQYF
cdr3_nt: TGCGCCAACAGCCCCGAGACTAGCGTCTCCTACGAGCAGTACTTC

clone_size: -
j_call: TRBJ2-5
d_call: -
v_call: TRBV20-1
cdr3_aa: CSANRDGQETQYF
cdr3_nt: TGCAGTGCGAACCGGGACGGCCAAGAGACCCAGTACTTC

clone_size: -
j_call: TRBJ2-7
d_call: -
v_call: TRBV30
cdr3_aa: CAWSVLMGYEQYF
cdr3_nt: TGTGCCTGGAGTGTACTTATGGGTTACGAGCAGTACTTC

clone_size: -
j_call: TRBJ1-2
d_call: -
v_call: TRBV11-2
cdr3_aa: CASSYPGTPNYGYAF
cdr3_nt: TGTGCCAGCAGCTATCCCGGGACACCGAACTATGGCTACGCCTTC